Each of the 15 T cell receptor beta chains below was sequenced from the same sample in a study of blood T cell repertoires in COVID-19. Clones were read by immunoSEQ multiplex PCR, and TCRdb kept only the in-frame ones, dropping some. The table records some 180,000 clones, 65% to 80% of them present only once. Sequenced sample: PBMCs or T cells enriched from blood (not recorded which). These receptors all come from a woman in her 70s in a cohort exposed to, infected with or recovered from COVID-19 (not recorded which).

The J gene is TRBJ2-1, the V gene TRBV28; tentative D call: TRBD1 (5 bases). The CDR3 length is 12 residues. Per germline, CDR1 MDHEN and CDR2 SYDVKM. V dropped 7 bases and J dropped 5 bases, with 9 bases sitting between them. CDR3 sequence (DNA): TGTGCCAGCAAACAGACAGACAATGAGCAGTTCTTC. Amino acid sequence: CASKQTDNEQFF.

This rearrangement joins TRBV6-1 to TRBJ2-1; 7 bases line up with TRBD2. The CDR3 runs 15 residues. CDR1 and CDR2 (germline): MNHNS, SASEGT. The V gene end was trimmed by 3 bases and the J gene end by 2 bases; junction bases not matched to a gene: 4. CDR3: CASSESGTTYNEQFF. Written as DNA, the CDR3 is TGTGCCAGCAGTGAGAGCGGGACGACCTACAATGAGCAGTTCTTC.

The genes are TRBV18 and TRBJ2-1, with 7 bases that match TRBD2. Trimming at V came to 2 bases and at J to 5 bases, leaving 6 bases not matched to a gene. This CDR3 has 15 amino acids. Germline CDR1 reads KGHSH; CDR2 reads LQKENI. CDR3 in DNA: TGTGCCAGCTCACCAGGACTAGTCTCTCACAATGAGCAGTTCTTC. This sequence encodes CASSPGLVSHNEQFF.

This clone was detected only once. The chain uses TRBV15 and TRBJ1-5; 8 nucleotides line up with TRBD1. CDR3 length: 17 residues. Germline CDR1 reads LNHNV; CDR2 reads YYDKDF (reference sequence). J gave up 5 bases and V 5 bases, and 14 bases lay outside the gene matches. Here the CDR3 DNA reads TGTGCCACCAGCTTCCCCCGGGACAGGAAGGTTTATCAGCCCCAGCATTTT. Encoded protein: CATSFPRDRKVYQPQHF.

The chain couples TRBV5-1 to TRBJ2-2; 8 bases match TRBD2. Losses at the gene ends were 4 bases for V and 1 base for J; bases not matched to a gene: 6. This CDR3 is built from 16 residues. The germline CDR1 and CDR2 sequences are SGHRS and YFSETQ. CDR3 region: CASSTPGLGNTGELFF. In nucleotides, the CDR3 is TGCGCCAGCAGCACACCGGGACTAGGGAACACCGGGGAGCTGTTTTTT.

The rearrangement links TRBV6-4 to TRBJ2-2, with D perhaps matching TRBD1 (5 bases). Germline loops: CDR1 MRHNA, CDR2 SNTAGT. The CDR3 length is 15 residues. V was cut by 2 bases and J by 1 base, with 8 bases left in between. CDR3 residues: CASSDVGENTGELFF. CDR3 DNA sequence: TGTGCCAGCAGTGACGTAGGGGAGAACACCGGGGAGCTGTTTTTT.

V is TRBV12-3 or TRBV12-4 and J is TRBJ2-4; D not certain. The CDR3 is 13 residues long. Trimming took 7 bases from V and 3 from J, leaving 10 bases between them. The CDR3 bases are TGTGCCAGCACTTCGTCGGTCAAAAACATTCAGTACTTC. It yields the protein CASTSSVKNIQYF.

CDR3 coding DNA: TGTGCCAGCAGCCCCGGACAGGGGATGTTATACACAGATACGCAGTATTTT. Translating it yields CASSPGQGMLYTDTQYF. The chain employs TRBV7-9 and TRBJ2-3, with 9 bases fitting TRBD1. Germline CDR1 reads SEHNR; CDR2 reads FQNEAQ (reference sequence). The junction had 11 bases not matched to a gene; V was cut back by 5 bases and J by 2 bases. The CDR3 contains 17 residues. Combining the CDR3 with reference TRBV7-9 and TRBJ2-3 gives the whole variable domain DTGVSQNPRHKITKRGQNVTFRCDPISEHNRLYWYRQTLGQGPEFLTYFQNEAQLEKSRLLSDRFSAERPKGSFSTLEIQRTEQGDSAMYLCASSPGQGMLYTDTQYFGPGTRLTVL.

This clone showed up just a few times. The genes are TRBV20-1 and TRBJ2-1, with a tentative D call TRBD2 (6 bases). The CDR3 sequence is 14 residues long. The V end lost 3 bases, the J end lost 9 bases, and 18 bases lay between the germline ends. Germline V lookup: CDR1 DFQATT, CDR2 SNEGSKA (reference sequence). The CDR3 nucleotides read TGCAGTGCTAGTCGGGGGACTTACGTGGGTGAGCAGTTCTTC. Its protein is CSASRGTYVGEQFF.

In this sample, this clone turned up a few times. The chain is built from TRBV10-2 and TRBJ2-5; D might be TRBD2 (6 bases). CDR1 is WSHSY and CDR2 is SAAADI in the germline V gene. V gave up 6 bases and J gave up 2 bases, with 10 bases separating them. This CDR3 spans 13 amino acids. The CDR3 nucleotides are TGCGCCAGCAGACCCAGCGGGCAAGAGACCCAGTACTTC. Translation: CASRPSGQETQYF.

The gene calls are TRBV7-2 and TRBJ2-7; 8 nucleotides line up with TRBD2. The germline gives CDR1 SGHTA, CDR2 FQGNSA. V gave up 4 bases and J gave up 0 bases; unmatched junction bases: 5. This CDR3 is 15 amino acids long. The CDR3 loop is CASSSVAGSSYEQYF. The CDR3 DNA reads as TGTGCCAGCAGCTCCGTAGCGGGAAGCTCCTACGAGCAGTACTTC.

The chain has TRBV5-1 and TRBJ2-1, with D possibly matching TRBD1 (6 bases). V was shortened by 4 bases and J by 11 bases, with 19 bases between the two germline ends. This CDR3 contains 14 residues. From germline, CDR1 is SGHRS and CDR2 YFSETQ. CDR3 protein: CASSPRQVQVKQFF. CDR3 nucleotides: TGCGCCAGCAGCCCTCGACAGGTTCAAGTTAAGCAGTTCTTC. The full variable domain, rest sourced from reference TRBV5-1 and TRBJ2-1, is KAGVTQTPRYLIKTRGQQVTLSCSPISGHRSVSWYQQTPGQGLQFLFEYFSETQRNKGNFPGRFSGRQFSNSRSEMNVSTLELGDSALYLCASSPRQVQVKQFFGPGTRLTVL.

The genes are TRBV5-5 and TRBJ1-4, with TRBD1 matching 7 bases. CDR3 length equals 17 residues. Trimming took 1 base from V and 3 from J; bases not matched to a gene: 9. The germline gives CDR1 SGHKS, CDR2 YYEKEE (reference sequence). The CDR3 bases are TGTGCCAGCAGCTTGACCCCCAACAGGGGCCCTAATGAAAAACTGTTTTTT. This sequence encodes CASSLTPNRGPNEKLFF.

J is TRBJ2-2 and V is TRBV24-1, with D tentatively TRBD1 (6 bases). The germline V gene has CDR1 KGHDR and CDR2 SFDVKD. This CDR3 is built from 14 residues. V was cut by 5 bases and J by 6 bases, with 12 bases left in between. The CDR3: CATSVAGVSGELFF. The CDR3 DNA sequence: TGTGCCACCAGTGTGGCAGGGGTATCCGGGGAGCTGTTTTTT.

A remark on this clone: Other DNA sequences in the same sample also yield this CDR3. The V call is TRBV3-1 (or the pseudogene TRBV3-2), the J call TRBJ2-1; TRBD1 matches 11 bases. Losses at the gene ends were 3 bases for V and 3 bases for J; bases not matched to a gene: 1. The CDR3 has 15 amino acids. CDR1 and CDR2 (germline): LGHDT, YNNKEL (reference sequence). CDR3 sequence reads: CASSQGTGGYNEQFF. The DNA for the CDR3 is TGTGCCAGCAGCCAGGGGACAGGGGGCTACAATGAGCAGTTCTTC.